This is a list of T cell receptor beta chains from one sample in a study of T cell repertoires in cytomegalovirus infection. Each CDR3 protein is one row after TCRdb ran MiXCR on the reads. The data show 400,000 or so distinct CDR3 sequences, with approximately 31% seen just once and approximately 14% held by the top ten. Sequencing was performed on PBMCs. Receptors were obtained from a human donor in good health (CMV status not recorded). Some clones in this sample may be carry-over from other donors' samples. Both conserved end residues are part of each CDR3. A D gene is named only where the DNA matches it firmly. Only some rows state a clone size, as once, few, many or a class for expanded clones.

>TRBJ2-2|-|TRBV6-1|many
CASNSVGNTGELFF
TGTGCCAGCAACTCAGTGGGGAACACCGGGGAGCTGTTTTTT
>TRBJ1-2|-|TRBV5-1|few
CASSLGAGGPGRSYGYTF
TGCGCCAGCAGCTTGGGGGCGGGGGGGCCCGGCAGGAGCTATGGCTACACCTTC
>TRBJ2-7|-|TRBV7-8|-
CASTESETSYEQYF
TGTGCCAGCACTGAGAGCGAGACCTCCTACGAGCAGTACTTC
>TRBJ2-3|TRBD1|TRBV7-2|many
CASSPDRGQDTQYF
TGTGCCAGCAGCCCCGACAGGGGACAAGATACGCAGTATTTT
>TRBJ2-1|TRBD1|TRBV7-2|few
CASSGRGFEQFF
TGTGCCAGCAGCGGCAGGGGGTTTGAGCAGTTCTTC
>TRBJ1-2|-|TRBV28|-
CASSLSGYYGYTF
TGTGCCAGCAGTTTATCAGGATACTATGGCTACACCTTC
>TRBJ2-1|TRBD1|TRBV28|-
CASSRPGQGVHNEQFF
TGTGCCAGCAGCCGGCCGGGACAGGGAGTACACAATGAGCAGTTCTTC
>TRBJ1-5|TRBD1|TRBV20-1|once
CSATRTGDSNQPQHF
TGCAGTGCAACCCGGACAGGGGATAGCAATCAGCCCCAGCATTTT
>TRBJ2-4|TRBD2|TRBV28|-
CASSQTSGGINIQYF
TGTGCCAGCAGTCAGACTAGCGGGGGGATAAACATTCAGTACTTC
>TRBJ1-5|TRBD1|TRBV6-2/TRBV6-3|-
CASSYSSVSDRGPQHF
TGTGCCAGCAGTTACTCTAGTGTTTCTGACAGGGGGCCCCAGCATTTT
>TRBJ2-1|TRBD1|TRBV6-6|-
CARSRRTGELLYNEQFF
TGTGCCCGCAGTCGCCGGACAGGAGAGTTACTTTACAATGAGCAGTTCTTC
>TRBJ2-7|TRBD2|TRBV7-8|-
CASSRTSVYEQYF
TGTGCCAGCAGCCGGACTAGCGTCTACGAGCAGTACTTC
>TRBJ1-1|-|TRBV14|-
CASSGKLQGASEAFF
TGTGCCAGCAGCGGCAAACTACAGGGAGCCTCTGAAGCTTTCTTT
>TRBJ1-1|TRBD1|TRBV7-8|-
CASSFLTSGTGNTEALF
TGTGCCAGCAGCTTTTTGACTTCCGGGACAGGGAACACTGAAGCTTTATTT
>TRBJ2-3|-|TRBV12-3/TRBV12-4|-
CASTKSASTDTQYF
TGTGCCAGCACCAAATCGGCTAGCACAGATACGCAGTATTTT
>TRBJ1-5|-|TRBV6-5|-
CASRDSSNQPQHF
TGTGCCAGCAGGGACTCAAGCAATCAGCCCCAGCATTTT
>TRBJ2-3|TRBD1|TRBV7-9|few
CASSEGQGGIHTQYF
TGTGCCAGCAGCGAGGGACAGGGAGGCATTCATACGCAGTATTTT
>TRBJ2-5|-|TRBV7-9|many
CASSLGGTQRETQYF
TGTGCCAGCAGCCTAGGAGGGACCCAGCGAGAGACCCAGTACTTC
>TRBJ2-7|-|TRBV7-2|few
CASSLTQGGQYF
TGTGCCAGCAGCTTAACACAGGGTGGGCAGTACTTC
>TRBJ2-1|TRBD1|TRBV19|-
CASKGQATYNEQFF
TGTGCCAGTAAAGGACAGGCCACCTACAATGAGCAGTTCTTC
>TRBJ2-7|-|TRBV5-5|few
CASSNPVGTSYEQYF
TGTGCCAGCAGCAACCCTGTAGGGACGTCCTACGAGCAGTACTTC
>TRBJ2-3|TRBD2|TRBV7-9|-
CASSLDRRGGLPDTQYF
TGTGCCAGCAGCTTAGATCGGCGGGGGGGCCTCCCAGATACGCAGTATTTT
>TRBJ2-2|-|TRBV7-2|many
CASRDFSNTGELFF
TGTGCCAGCAGGGACTTCTCAAACACCGGGGAGCTGTTTTTT
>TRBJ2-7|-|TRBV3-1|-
CASSQVSADYSF
TGTGCCAGCAGCCAAGTGTCCGCCGACTACTCCTTC
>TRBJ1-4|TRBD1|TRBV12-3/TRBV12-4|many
CASNQTGGDEKLFF
TGTGCCAGCAACCAGACAGGGGGCGATGAAAAACTGTTTTTT
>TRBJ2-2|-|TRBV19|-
CASSIVGGSGELFF
TGTGCCAGTAGTATAGTGGGGGGTTCAGGGGAGCTGTTTTTT
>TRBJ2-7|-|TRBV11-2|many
CASSWTGDEQYF
TGTGCCAGCAGCTGGACGGGGGACGAGCAGTACTTC
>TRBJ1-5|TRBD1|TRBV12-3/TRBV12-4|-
CASTRGGGLSNQPQHF
TGTGCCAGCACCCGGGGAGGGGGCCTTAGCAATCAGCCCCAGCATTTT
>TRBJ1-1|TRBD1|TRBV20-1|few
CSAPDRAFPNTEAFF
TGCAGTGCTCCCGACAGGGCTTTTCCTAACACTGAAGCTTTCTTT
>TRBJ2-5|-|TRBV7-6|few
CASSLARTIRSQETQYF
TGTGCCAGCAGCTTAGCACGAACTATTCGGTCGCAAGAGACCCAGTACTTC
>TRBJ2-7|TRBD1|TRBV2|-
CASREDRGYEQYF
TGTGCCAGCCGGGAGGACAGGGGTTACGAGCAGTACTTC
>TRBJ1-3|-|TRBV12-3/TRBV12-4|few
CASSPQETGNTIYF
TGTGCCAGCAGTCCACAGGAAACTGGAAACACCATATATTTT
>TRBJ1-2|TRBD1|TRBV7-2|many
CASSLVSGTGIYGYTF
TGTGCCAGCAGCTTAGTTTCGGGGACAGGGATCTATGGCTACACCTTC
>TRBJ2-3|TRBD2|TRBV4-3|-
CASSQEMGSGGASDTQYF
TGCGCCAGCAGCCAAGAAATGGGTAGCGGGGGGGCTTCAGATACGCAGTATTTT
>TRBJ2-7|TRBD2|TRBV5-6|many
CASSLSGDSYEQYF
TGTGCCAGCAGCTTAAGCGGGGACTCCTACGAGCAGTACTTC
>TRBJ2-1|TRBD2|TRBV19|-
CASSIDLADEQFF
TGTGCCAGTAGTATCGACCTAGCGGATGAGCAGTTCTTC
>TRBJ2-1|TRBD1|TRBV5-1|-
CASSARTGTGALVLDNEQFF
TGCGCCAGCAGCGCAAGGACCGGGACAGGGGCGTTGGTGTTGGACAATGAGCAGTTCTTC
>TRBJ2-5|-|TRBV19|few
CASSMRRGPQETQYF
TGTGCCAGTAGTATGAGACGAGGTCCTCAAGAGACCCAGTACTTC
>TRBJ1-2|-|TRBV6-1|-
CATDATNYGYTF
TGTGCCACTGACGCCACTAACTATGGCTACACCTTC
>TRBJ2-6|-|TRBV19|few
CASSKPGSGANVLTF
TGTGCCAGTAGTAAGCCCGGATCTGGGGCCAACGTCCTGACTTTC
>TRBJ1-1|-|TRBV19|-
CASSTGSFAAFF
TGTGCCAGTAGCACAGGGTCCTTTGCGGCTTTCTTT
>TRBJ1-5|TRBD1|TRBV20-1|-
CSASRTGRPQHF
TGCAGTGCTTCACGGACAGGTCGGCCCCAGCATTTT
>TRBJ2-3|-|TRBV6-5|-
CASSYSFGQGITTDTQYF
TGTGCCAGCAGTTACTCGTTTGGCCAGGGGATAACCACAGATACGCAGTATTTT
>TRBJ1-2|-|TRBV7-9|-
CATSRDRGYTF
TGTGCCACCAGCAGAGACCGGGGCTACACCTTC
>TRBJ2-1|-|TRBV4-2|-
CASSQGLGQQYNEQFF
TGTGCCAGCAGCCAAGGGTTAGGCCAACAGTACAATGAGCAGTTCTTC
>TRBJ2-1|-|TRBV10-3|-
CAISEGPQNEHFF
TGTGCCATCAGTGAGGGCCCCCAGAATGAGCATTTCTTC
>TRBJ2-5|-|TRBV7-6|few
CASSSAPQGMETQYF
TGTGCCAGCAGCTCCGCACCACAGGGCATGGAGACCCAGTACTTC
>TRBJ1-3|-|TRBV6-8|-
CASSYSQGFGSGNTIYF
TGTGCCAGCAGTTACTCCCAGGGGTTCGGATCTGGAAACACCATATATTTT
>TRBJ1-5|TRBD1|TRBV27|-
CDSKLQGAINQPQHF
TGTGACAGCAAATTACAGGGGGCTATCAATCAGCCCCAGCATTTT
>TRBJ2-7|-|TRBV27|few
CASSATGYPTNEQYF
TGTGCCAGCAGTGCCACAGGGTACCCTACGAACGAGCAGTACTTC
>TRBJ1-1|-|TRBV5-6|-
CASSRLYMNTEAFF
TGTGCCAGCAGCCGGCTCTACATGAACACTGAAGCTTTCTTT
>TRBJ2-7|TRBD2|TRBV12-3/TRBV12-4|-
CASKRGAPPYEKYF
TGTGCCAGCAAGCGGGGGGCCCCCCCCTACGAGAAGTACTTC
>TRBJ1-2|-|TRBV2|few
CATFLGYGYTF
TGTGCCACCTTTCTTGGCTATGGCTACACCTTC